In this sample, the clone carrying this T cell receptor beta chain turned up once. These data originate in a study of T cell responses to AZD1222 COVID-19 vaccine. The table came from immunoSEQ multiplex PCR; TCRdb's copy has only in-frame clones and leaves some out. The repertoire holds approximately 180,000 clones, with more than 75% as singletons. Germline V gene sequence: CDR1 SNHLY, CDR2 FYNNEI. This CDR3 is built from 12 residues. Trimming took 7 bases from V and 5 from J, leaving 11 bases between them. J is TRBJ1-2 and V is TRBV2; D remains unclear. The source material was peripheral blood, sampled 28 days after the second AZD1222 dose. The source of this sequence is an adult who received the AZD1222 COVID-19 vaccine. DNA of the CDR3: TGTGCCAGCAATGAGCCGGCTTATGGCTACACCTTC. As protein: CASNEPAYGYTF.